Shown below are 29 T cell receptor beta chains from a single sample sequenced in a study of T cell changes during pregnancy in multiple sclerosis. Here immunoSEQ multiplex PCR was the method, and the copy in TCRdb shows in-frame clones only, minus some. The profile shows tens of thousands of clones, 92% of them singletons. Sample: peripheral blood, taken before pregnancy. These receptors were collected from a female donor with multiple sclerosis, enrolled in a pregnancy study.

The rearrangement uses TRBV5-1 and TRBJ1-1; 9 bases agree with TRBD1. Germline CDR1 is SGHRS and CDR2 is YFSETQ. The V segment lost 3 bases and the J segment 3 bases; nucleotides outside the gene matches: 6. The CDR3 has 15 residues. The CDR3 DNA is TGCGCCAGCAGCTCCCGTGGGGACAGGGACACTGAAGCTTTCTTT. Amino acids: CASSSRGDRDTEAFF.

The CDR3 DNA is TGTGCCTGGAGCCACCGAACAGGGTGGGGGAACACTGAAGCTTTCTTT. Translating gives CAWSHRTGWGNTEAFF. V gene TRBV30 combines with J gene TRBJ1-1; D possibly corresponds to TRBD1 (6 bases). The CDR3 covers 16 residues. V was shortened by 3 bases and J by 1 base, with 18 bases between the two germline ends. The germline V gene has CDR1 GTSNPN and CDR2 SVGIG (reference sequence).

This clone showed up just once. V is TRBV2 and J is TRBJ1-4; 9 bases are shared with TRBD1. After removal of 6 bases from V and 8 bases from J, the junction contained 7 bases not matched to a gene. CDR3 length: 14 residues. CDR1 is SNHLY, CDR2 FYNNEI, per germline. This CDR3 is CASRIQDRGEKLFF. The DNA for the CDR3 is TGTGCCAGCAGGATTCAGGACAGGGGCGAAAAACTGTTTTTT.

The count of this clone is one. At one end the junction does not follow the germline gene, possibly because of a read error. V usage is TRBV7-7 and J usage is TRBJ1-1; the match to TRBD1 covers 9 bases. The CDR3 runs 13 residues. Per germline, CDR1 SSHAT and CDR2 FNYEAQ (reference sequence). CDR3 residues: CASKRQGGTEAFF. The DNA of the CDR3 is TGTGCTAGCAAACGACAGGGGGGTACTGAAGCTTTCTTT.

The chain is built from TRBV19 and TRBJ2-1; 9 nucleotides line up with TRBD1. This CDR3 contains 14 residues. Germline V lookup: CDR1 LNHDA, CDR2 SQIVND (reference sequence). V trimming: 7 bases; J trimming: 7 bases; junction bases outside the gene matches: 8. The CDR3 region is CASNRDREQNEQFF. CDR3 DNA: TGTGCCAGTAACCGGGACAGGGAACAAAATGAGCAGTTCTTC. The full variable domain, in which reference TRBV19 and TRBJ2-1 provide the parts outside the CDR3, is DGGITQSPKYLFRKEGQNVTLSCEQNLNHDAMYWYRQDPGQGLRLIYYSQIVNDFQKGDIAEGYSVSREKKESFPLTVTSAQKNPTAFYLCASNRDREQNEQFFGPGTRLTVL.

The chain carries TRBV5-1 and TRBJ2-3; no reliable D call. Trimming left V 2 bases short and J 2 bases short, with 3 bases between. The CDR3 runs to 12 residues. Per the germline V gene, CDR1 is SGHRS and CDR2 is YFSETQ. Here the CDR3 reads CASSLLTDTQYF. CDR3 nucleotide sequence: TGCGCCAGCAGCTTACTCACAGATACGCAGTATTTT.

The chain recombines TRBV19 with TRBJ1-1; D is perhaps TRBD1 (6 bases). V shed 7 bases and J shed 6 bases, with 15 bases lying between them. The CDR3 contains 13 residues. The germline V gene encodes CDR1 LNHDA and CDR2 SQIVND (reference sequence). The CDR3, as DNA: TGTGCCAGTATGGGTCTTCCAGGGGCTGAAGCTTTCTTT. Translation: CASMGLPGAEAFF.

The rearrangement uses TRBV5-4 and TRBJ1-3; D gene uncertain. This CDR3 has 16 residues. V was trimmed by 1 base and J by 0 bases, leaving 11 bases between them. Germline V gene data show CDR1 as SGHNT and CDR2 as YYREEE (reference sequence). CDR3 DNA sequence: TGTGCCAGCAGCTTGCAGTCCCGGGGCTCTGGAAACACCATATATTTT. Its translation is CASSLQSRGSGNTIYF.

The chain recombines TRBV6-5 with TRBJ2-4, with a weak D call TRBD2 (5 bases). The V end was cut by 5 bases, the J end by 0 bases, with 8 bases between. Germline V gene sequence: CDR1 MNHEY, CDR2 SVGAGI. The CDR3 is made up of 14 amino acids. The CDR3 spells CASSRAVAKNIQYF. CDR3 DNA: TGTGCCAGCAGTAGAGCGGTAGCCAAAAACATTCAGTACTTC.

V is TRBV21-1 and J is TRBJ1-1. TRBV21-1 is recorded as a pseudogene. CDR3 length: 16 amino acids. The CDR3 coding sequence is TGTGCCAGCAGGAAAGGCGTGAGGGGAGGGGACACTGAAGCTTTCTTT. Protein product: CASRKGVRGGDTEAFF.

J is TRBJ1-1 and V is TRBV18; 7 nucleotides line up with TRBD1. V gave up 2 bases and J gave up 5 bases; unmatched junction bases: 5. Per germline, CDR1 KGHSH and CDR2 LQKENI. The CDR3 has 14 residues. For the CDR3, the DNA is TGTGCCAGCTCACCAGAGGGGGCGGTAACTGAAGCTTTCTTT. Protein: CASSPEGAVTEAFF.

The V gene is TRBV7-2, the J gene TRBJ2-7; 9 bases agree with TRBD2. The CDR3 contains 15 residues. Per the germline V gene, CDR1 is SGHTA and CDR2 is FQGNSA. The junction had 3 bases not matched to a gene; V was cut back by 0 bases and J by 3 bases. This CDR3 is CASSLAWRGGYEQYF. CDR3 nucleotides: TGTGCCAGCAGCTTAGCCTGGCGGGGGGGCTACGAGCAGTACTTC.

The chain couples TRBV5-1 to TRBJ2-5; D unclear. Looked up from germline, CDR1 is SGHRS and CDR2 is YFSETQ. CDR3 length equals 17 residues. V lost 0 bases and J 5 bases, leaving 20 bases between the germline ends. The CDR3 loop reads CASSLAVENRLVETQYF. The CDR3 DNA sequence: TGCGCCAGCAGCTTGGCCGTGGAGAATCGCCTCGTCGAGACCCAGTACTTC.

The rearrangement joins TRBV6-1 to TRBJ1-2; tentatively, D is TRBD1 (6 bases). From germline, CDR1 is MNHNS and CDR2 SASEGT. The CDR3 extends over 13 amino acids. The V and J ends lost 6 bases and 1 base respectively, with 9 bases between them. The CDR3: CASRAGVNYGYTF. DNA for the CDR3: TGTGCCAGCAGGGCAGGGGTTAACTATGGCTACACCTTC.

This clone was found a few times. The chain couples TRBV15 to TRBJ1-2, with D possibly TRBD1 on 6 matching bases. V shed 11 bases and J shed 4 bases, with 17 bases lying between them. Germline-derived CDR1 and CDR2 are LNHNV and YYDKDF (reference sequence). The CDR3 extends over 13 amino acids. CDR3 residues: CAASETGSYGYTF. In DNA form, the CDR3 reads TGTGCCGCATCGGAAACAGGGAGCTATGGCTACACCTTC.

The chain employs TRBV10-3 and TRBJ1-5; D remains unclear. This CDR3 spans 15 amino acids. V lost 4 bases and J lost 9, with 19 bases in between. From germline, CDR1 is ENHRY and CDR2 SYGVKD. Here the CDR3 DNA reads TGTGCCATCAGTGGCTGGGGAGGTCATTTTCGGCCCCAGCATTTT. Translation gives CAISGWGGHFRPQHF.

The rearrangement links TRBV19 to TRBJ1-3; possibly TRBD1 for D (6 bases). The CDR3 is 13 residues long. Germline V gives CDR1 LNHDA, CDR2 SQIVND (reference sequence). Trimming removed 4 bases at V and 8 bases at J, with 12 bases between. The CDR3 sequence is CASSTGASYTIYF. CDR3 coding DNA: TGTGCCAGTAGTACAGGGGCATCGTACACCATATATTTT.

The V call is TRBV5-1, the J call TRBJ1-5; D is undetermined. CDR1 and CDR2 from the germline V gene are SGHRS and YFSETQ. Trimming left V 0 bases short and J 1 base short, with 14 bases between. CDR3 length: 17 residues. CDR3 region: CASSLVTGIASNQPQHF. DNA for the CDR3: TGCGCCAGCAGCTTGGTAACGGGGATCGCAAGCAATCAGCCCCAGCATTTT.

The rearrangement uses TRBV11-3 and TRBJ2-7; 10 bases agree with TRBD1. This CDR3 contains 13 residues. Germline V lookup: CDR1 SGHNT, CDR2 YENEEA. Unmatched junction bases numbered 3, after V lost 4 bases and J lost 6 bases. CDR3 nucleotide sequence: TGTGCCAGCAGCTGGACAGGGGGGAGCGAGCAGTACTTC. Its translation: CASSWTGGSEQYF.

The gene calls are TRBV7-2 and TRBJ2-1, with TRBD2 identical over 10 bases. Germline CDR1 and CDR2: SGHTA and FQGNSA. CDR3 size: 15 residues. The J segment lost 2 bases and the V segment lost 5 bases, leaving 3 bases of the junction unmatched. The CDR3 region is CASSPSGGAYNEQFF. The DNA of the CDR3 is TGTGCCAGCAGCCCCAGCGGGGGGGCCTACAATGAGCAGTTCTTC.

This rearrangement joins TRBV5-6 to TRBJ1-1; D unclear. The germline CDR1 and CDR2 sequences are SGHDT and YYEEEE. Trimming took 0 bases from V and 5 from J, leaving 14 bases between them. The CDR3 is made up of 15 amino acids. The CDR3 bases are TGTGCCAGCAGCTTGGGGTCTGGGAGTGCGACTGAAGCTTTCTTT. This translates into CASSLGSGSATEAFF.

This chain links TRBV6-1 with TRBJ1-4; D is undetermined. CDR3 size: 17 residues. From germline, CDR1 is MNHNS and CDR2 SASEGT. Trimming removed 2 bases from V and 7 bases from J, with 20 bases in between. The CDR3 protein is CASSEWAGKQKGEKLFF. The CDR3 DNA reads as TGTGCCAGCAGTGAATGGGCAGGAAAACAAAAAGGTGAAAAACTGTTTTTT.

In nucleotides, the CDR3 is TGTGCCAGCAGCGTGGGACAGGGAGGCGAGACCCAGTACTTC. Translation: CASSVGQGGETQYF. This chain links TRBV9 with TRBJ2-5; 9 nucleotides agree with TRBD1. CDR3 length: 14 amino acids. The V gene's germline CDR1 is SGDLS and CDR2 YYNGEE. Trimming took 2 bases from V and 5 from J; bases not matched to a gene: 4.

The rearrangement uses TRBV7-2 and TRBJ2-1, with TRBD2 matching over 16 bases. CDR3 length: 19 residues. Germline CDR1 SGHTA, CDR2 FQGNSA. Trimming took 10 bases from V and 5 from J; bases not matched to a gene: 17. The CDR3 reads CATRPGLAGGYARDNEQFF. DNA for the CDR3: TGTGCCACCCGGCCGGGACTAGCGGGGGGGTACGCGCGGGACAATGAGCAGTTCTTC.

The CDR3 DNA reads TGTGCCAGCAGCTTAGTGGTTGGAGTTACTGGTCTGGCTGGAAACACCATATATTTT. It yields the protein CASSLVVGVTGLAGNTIYF. The chain couples TRBV7-6 to TRBJ1-3; no firm D call. V lost 1 base and J lost 2, with 21 bases in between. CDR1 and CDR2 (germline): SGHVS, FNYEAQ. The CDR3 is 19 residues long.

The chain carries TRBV13 and TRBJ2-3; D is perhaps TRBD2 (6 bases). The CDR3 is 15 residues long. Deletions cut 2 bases from V and 6 bases from J, with 15 bases between. Germline V gene sequence: CDR1 PRHDT, CDR2 FYEKMQ (reference sequence). CDR3 nucleotide sequence: TGTGCCAGCAGCTTAAGTTCGGCAGGGAGGGATACGCAGTATTTT. Translation gives CASSLSSAGRDTQYF.

V usage is TRBV19 and J usage is TRBJ1-4; 8 bases are a match to TRBD1. CDR1 and CDR2 from the germline V gene are LNHDA and SQIVND (reference sequence). V shed 7 bases and J 10 bases; nucleotides not matched to a gene: 5. The CDR3 consists of 12 residues. Written as DNA, the CDR3 is TGTGCCAGTACTAAAACAGGGGGAAAACTGTTTTTT. The encoded protein is CASTKTGGKLFF.

The chain combines TRBV19 with TRBJ2-2; weak D call: TRBD1 (6 bases). CDR3 size: 14 residues. The V and J ends lost 9 bases and 1 base respectively, with 12 bases between them. Germline V gene sequence: CDR1 LNHDA, CDR2 SQIVND (reference sequence). The CDR3 sequence is CASRMGQNTGELFF. Written as DNA, the CDR3 is TGTGCCAGCCGTATGGGACAGAACACCGGGGAGCTGTTTTTT.

The chain uses TRBV6-1 and TRBJ1-4; 8 bases match TRBD1. Trimming cost V 8 bases and J 5 bases; bases outside gene matches: 4. The CDR3 length is 13 residues. Germline loops: CDR1 MNHNS, CDR2 SASEGT. The CDR3 DNA follows: TGTGCCAGCGTTGACAGGGGAAATGAAAAACTGTTTTTT. This encodes CASVDRGNEKLFF.